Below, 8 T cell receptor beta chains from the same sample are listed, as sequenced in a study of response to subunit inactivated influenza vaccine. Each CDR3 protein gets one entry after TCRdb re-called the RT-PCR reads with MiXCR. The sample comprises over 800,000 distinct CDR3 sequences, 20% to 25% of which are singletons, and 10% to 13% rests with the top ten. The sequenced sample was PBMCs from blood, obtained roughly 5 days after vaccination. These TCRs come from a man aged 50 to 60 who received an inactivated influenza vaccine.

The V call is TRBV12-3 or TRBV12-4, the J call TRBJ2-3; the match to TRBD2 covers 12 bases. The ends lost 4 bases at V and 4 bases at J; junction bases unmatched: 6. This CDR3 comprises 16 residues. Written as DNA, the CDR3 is TGTGCCAGCAGTTCCGGACTAGCGGGGATCCCAGATACGCAGTATTTT. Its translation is CASSSGLAGIPDTQYF.

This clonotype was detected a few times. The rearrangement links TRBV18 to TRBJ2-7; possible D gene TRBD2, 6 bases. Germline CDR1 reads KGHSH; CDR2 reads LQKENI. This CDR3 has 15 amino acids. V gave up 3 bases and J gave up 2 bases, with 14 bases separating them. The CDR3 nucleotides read TGTGCCAGCTCACCTGGGACTGTAGAGACCTACGAGCAGTACTTC. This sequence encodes CASSPGTVETYEQYF.

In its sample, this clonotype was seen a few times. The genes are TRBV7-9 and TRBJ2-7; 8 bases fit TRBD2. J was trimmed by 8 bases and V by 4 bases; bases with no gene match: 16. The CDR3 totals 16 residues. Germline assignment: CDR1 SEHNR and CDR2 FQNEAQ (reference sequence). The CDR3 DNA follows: TGTGCCAGCAGCTCCTTAGCGGGAAATTACCCGCTGCAGCAGTACTTC. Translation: CASSSLAGNYPLQQYF.

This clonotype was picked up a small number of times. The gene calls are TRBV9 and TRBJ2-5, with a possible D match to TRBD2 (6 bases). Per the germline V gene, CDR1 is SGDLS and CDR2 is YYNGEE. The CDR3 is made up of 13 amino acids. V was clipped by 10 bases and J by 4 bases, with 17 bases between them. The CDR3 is CAPVGATRETQYF. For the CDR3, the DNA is TGTGCCCCCGTAGGGGCGACTAGAGAGACCCAGTACTTC.

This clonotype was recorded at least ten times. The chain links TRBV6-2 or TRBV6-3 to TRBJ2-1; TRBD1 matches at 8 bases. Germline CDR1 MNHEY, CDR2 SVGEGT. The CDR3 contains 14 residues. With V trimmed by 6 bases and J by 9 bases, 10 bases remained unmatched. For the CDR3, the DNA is TGTGCCAGCAGAGACCAGGGGGCGCGTACTGAGCAGTTCTTC. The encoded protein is CASRDQGARTEQFF.

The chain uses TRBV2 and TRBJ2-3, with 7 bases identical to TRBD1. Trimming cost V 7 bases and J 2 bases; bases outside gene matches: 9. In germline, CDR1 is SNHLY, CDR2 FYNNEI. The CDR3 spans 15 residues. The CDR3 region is CASNPGQFPTDTQYF. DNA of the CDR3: TGTGCCAGCAATCCGGGACAGTTCCCCACAGATACGCAGTATTTT.

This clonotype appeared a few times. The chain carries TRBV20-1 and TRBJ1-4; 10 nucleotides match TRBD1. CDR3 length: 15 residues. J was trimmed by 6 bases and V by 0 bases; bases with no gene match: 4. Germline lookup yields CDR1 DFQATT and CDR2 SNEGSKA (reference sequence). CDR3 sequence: CSARESGTGDEKLFF. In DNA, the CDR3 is TGCAGTGCTAGAGAGTCCGGGACAGGGGATGAAAAACTGTTTTTT.

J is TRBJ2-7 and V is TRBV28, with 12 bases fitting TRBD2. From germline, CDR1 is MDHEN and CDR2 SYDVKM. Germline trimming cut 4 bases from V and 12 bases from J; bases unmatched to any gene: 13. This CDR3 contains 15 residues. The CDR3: CASSSSGLAGGRRYF. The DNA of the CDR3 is TGTGCCAGCAGTTCTTCCGGGCTAGCGGGAGGGCGGCGGTACTTC.